Included here is one T cell receptor beta chain sequence, with context. Its specificity is unknown. This sample was taken from a study of T cell responses to AZD1222 COVID-19 vaccine. Clones were read by immunoSEQ multiplex PCR, and TCRdb kept only the in-frame ones, dropping some. This table holds 97,000 or so clones, 84% found once. Germline CDR1 is MNHEY and CDR2 is SVGEGT. The CDR3 runs to 14 residues. The ends were cut back, 3 bases at V and 2 bases at J, with 8 bases in the middle. Whole-study results and caveats: In all cases, repertoires were sampled only after the peak T cell response.

This receptor was taken from an adult in good health. This rearrangement joins TRBV6-2 or TRBV6-3 to TRBJ1-5; weak D call: TRBD1 (5 bases). The sequencing here drew on peripheral blood, taken on day 0 of AZD1222 vaccination. DNA for the CDR3: TGTGCCAGCAGTTATGCGGGGGGCAATCAGCCCCAGCATTTT. It translates to CASSYAGGNQPQHF.